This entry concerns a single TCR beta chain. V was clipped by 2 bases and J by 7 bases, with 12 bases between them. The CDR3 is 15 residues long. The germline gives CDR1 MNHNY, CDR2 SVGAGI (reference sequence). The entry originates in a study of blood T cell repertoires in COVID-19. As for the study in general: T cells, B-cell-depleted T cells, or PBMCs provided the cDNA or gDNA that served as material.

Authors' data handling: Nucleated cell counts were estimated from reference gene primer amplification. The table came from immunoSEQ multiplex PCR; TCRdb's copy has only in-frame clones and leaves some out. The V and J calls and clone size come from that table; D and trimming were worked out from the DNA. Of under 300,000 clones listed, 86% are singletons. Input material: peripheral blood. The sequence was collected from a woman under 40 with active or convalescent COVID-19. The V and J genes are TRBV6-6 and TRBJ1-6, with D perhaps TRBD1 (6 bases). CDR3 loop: CASSYSQGTNSPLHF. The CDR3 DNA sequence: TGTGCCAGCAGTTACAGTCAGGGGACCAATTCACCCCTCCACTTT.